Sequencing of this TCR beta chain was carried out in a study of cytomegalovirus exposure and HLA in healthy donors. Findings and limits, study-wide: Associated with cytomegalovirus, according to the listing, were around 160 TCR beta chains. Immune exposure was documented only through CMV serostatus.

Concerning this clone itself: Its antigen remains unknown.

The PCR ran on 60 Vbeta and 13 Jbeta primers. Assay used: immunoSEQ multiplex PCR; TCRdb lists only in-frame clones, some missing. The top ten clones hold approximately 2% of a sample with roughly 110,000 clones, roughly 80% of them seen once. The CDR3 has 11 amino acids. V lost 3 bases and J 5 bases, leaving 4 bases between the germline ends. Germline lookup yields CDR1 GTSNPN and CDR2 SVGIG (reference sequence). This receptor was taken from a man aged 25 to 40 in good health and CMV-seronegative. V gene TRBV30 combines with J gene TRBJ2-2; D is unclear. The material sequenced was PBMCs. CDR3 region: CAWSETGELFF. The CDR3 DNA follows: TGTGCCTGGAGCGAGACCGGGGAGCTGTTTTTT.